This T cell receptor beta chain was captured by sequencing in a study of CD8 T cells in ankylosing spondylitis (dated by TCRdb to 2015 to 2018). Broadly, across the study: The study set out to find disease-linked TCR variants by profiling T cell receptor beta repertoires in ankylosing spondylitis patients and healthy donors. The full study cohort was made up of approximately 27 ankylosing spondylitis patients and over 90 healthy donors. Peripheral blood samples were taken, and synovial fluid was additionally collected from ankylosing spondylitis patients.

On the study overall, not on this receptor specifically: The disease-linked clones were reported to be significantly enriched in matched synovial fluid samples from ankylosing spondylitis patients. A CD8+ phenotype was shown by the disease-linked clones, which were found at relatively low frequencies in peripheral blood. Blood from ankylosing spondylitis patients appeared to be characterized by a TCR beta motif made up of seven or eight highly homologous amino acid variants. Some motif variants had previously been reported in the synovial fluid and blood of reactive arthritis patients, which suggests shared mechanisms of disease initiation.

This clonotype was detected ten times or more. Its antigen has not been determined. Base qualities were left out, and no much larger clone turns up one base away. Relative to germline, V is 7 bases shorter and J is 4 bases shorter, with 14 bases between their ends. Via the germline V gene, CDR1 is MNHEY and CDR2 SVGEGT. The CDR3 numbers 14 residues from cysteine through phenylalanine. Of the read, only the CDR3 DNA is kept; its 42 bases are in frame from base 1. These reads were obtained on an Illumina HiSeq 2500. TCR beta libraries were prepared by quantitative 5'-RACE with molecular barcodes. As for the authors' bioinformatics: Disease-linked TCR variants were identified with a new computational method built on a probabilistic model of VDJ rearrangement. TCRdb reprocessing: public reads trimmed at Q25 with fastp, clones called with MiXCR, in-frame beta chains kept. Every CDR3 protein is listed once, alongside the most common genes and DNA of its rows. The V and J calls reflect TCRdb's pipeline rather than the authors' work. The sample table lists some 220,000 distinct CDR3 sequences, 7.5% to 9.5% of them with a count of one. The leading ten clones occupy roughly 5% of the sample.

This sequence was found in a female donor with ankylosing spondylitis or in good health (not recorded which). Sequencing used blood, either unsorted or a sorted T cell fraction (not recorded which). Recombination linked TRBV6-2 or TRBV6-3 to TRBJ2-1; no D gene can be assigned with confidence. DNA sequence: TGTGCCAGCAATTCAGATGTCTGGTACAATGAGCAGTTCTTC. Translated, it gives CASNSDVWYNEQFF.